One sample yielded the 4 T cell receptor beta chains listed below, sequenced in a study of blood T cell repertoires in COVID-19. The table came from immunoSEQ multiplex PCR; TCRdb's copy has only in-frame clones and leaves some out. The data hold about 150,000 clones, with 75% to 85% observed a single time. What was sequenced was peripheral blood. The source of these receptors is a man in his 60s with acute or convalescent COVID-19.

The V gene is TRBV3-1 (or the pseudogene TRBV3-2), the J gene TRBJ2-7; 7 positions agree with TRBD1. This CDR3 has 12 residues. V lost 4 bases to trimming and J lost 6 bases; unmatched junction nucleotides: 3. Germline CDR1 reads LGHDT; CDR2 reads YNNKEL (reference sequence). CDR3 DNA sequence: TGTGCCAGCAGCCTAAACAGGGGCGAGCAGTACTTC. Translated, it gives CASSLNRGEQYF.

This sequence joins TRBV10-1 and TRBJ2-7; 8 bases line up with TRBD1. CDR1 and CDR2 from the germline V gene are WNHNN and SYGVQD (reference sequence). J was trimmed by 3 bases and V by 6 bases; bases with no gene match: 10. This CDR3 spans 15 amino acids. CDR3 bases: TGCGCCAGCAGAGGGTCAAAAACAGGGGGCTACGAGCAGTACTTC. Its translation: CASRGSKTGGYEQYF.

The chain combines TRBV28 with TRBJ2-3; 15 nucleotides align to TRBD2. The CDR3 consists of 18 residues. CDR1 is MDHEN, CDR2 SYDVKM, per germline. V lost 5 bases, J lost 2 bases, and 8 bases stayed unmatched. DNA for the CDR3: TGTGCCAGCAGTAGATACCGGACTAGCGGGAGGGCCACAGATACGCAGTATTTT. Protein: CASSRYRTSGRATDTQYF.

The chain links TRBV19 to TRBJ2-3; no definite D call. V lost 10 bases and J 1 base, leaving 9 bases between the germline ends. Germline loops: CDR1 LNHDA, CDR2 SQIVND (reference sequence). This CDR3 contains 12 residues. This CDR3 reads CATRPGTDTQYF. CDR3 DNA: TGTGCCACCCGCCCGGGCACAGATACGCAGTATTTT.